This T cell receptor (beta chain) was found in a study of memory CD4+ T cells and cytomegalovirus serostatus. In the study overall: This sample comes from healthy Belgian adults, 8 to 10 CMV seropositive, about 25 seronegative.

Regarding the study as a whole: A US-trained random forest predicted CMV serostatus with median AUC around 0.9. Suggested: most of the CMV-linked TCR signature lies in CD4+ memory cells.

Single viable CD3+CD4+CD8-CD45RO+ cells were sorted as the memory CD4+ T cells. After thawing, CD4+ T cells were positively selected. CDR3 length equals 13 residues. Germline loops: CDR1 MNHEY, CDR2 SVGAGI. For this clone: Its target is unknown.

The assay was immunoSEQ multiplex PCR, and TCRdb's table has in-frame clones only and misses some. The sample yields approximately 49,000 clones, about three quarters seen once. The gene calls are TRBV6-5 and TRBJ2-5; D perhaps matches TRBD2 (6 bases). The J call may be wrong; the DNA end is better matched by TRBJ2-7. Material: memory CD4+ T cells from blood. The sequence was collected from an adult in good health and CMV-seronegative. The CDR3 loop is CASRVGTAYEQYF. The CDR3 DNA sequence: TGTGCCAGCAGGGTGGGGACTGCCTACGAGCAGTACTTC.